This T cell receptor (beta chain) emerged from a study of T cells in Graves' hyperthyroidism and ophthalmopathy. Turning to the study itself: Peripheral blood samples were taken at initial diagnosis, prior to any treatment.

In its sample, this clonotype was seen many times. Germline V gene lookup returns CDR1 SNHLY and CDR2 FYNNEI. V was shortened by 6 bases and J by 7 bases, with 10 bases between the two germline ends. This CDR3 spans 11 amino acids. Inclusion characteristics of ophthalmopathy patients comprised a Clinical Activity Score of at least 3, a NOSPECS grade of at least 4, and duration under 3 months. PBMCs came from 8.5 to 10 ml fresh peripheral blood. TCR beta CDR3 region amplification was performed from RNA transcripts. HTBI primers drove first-round RT-PCR of the TCR CDR3. Via MiXCR, TCRdb re-called the multiplex PCR reads, giving one row per CDR3 protein. The table records 500,000 to 650,000 distinct CDR3 sequences, 15% to 20% of them present only once.

The chain has TRBV2 and TRBJ2-7; D is uncertain. This receptor was taken from a man in his forties with Graves' ophthalmopathy. Sample: blood. CDR3 nucleotide sequence: TGTGCCAGCAGGATGATGGGGGAGCAGTACTTC. It codes for CASRMMGEQYF.